Below are 4 T cell receptor beta chains sequenced from a single sample in a study of T cells in Graves' hyperthyroidism and ophthalmopathy. Amplification yielded TCR beta CDR3 regions, with RNA transcripts as the source. The TCR CDR3 first-round RT-PCR relied on the HTBI primer set. TCRdb re-called the multiplex PCR reads through MiXCR, storing one row per CDR3 protein. The sample has around 240,000 distinct CDR3 sequences, roughly 15% seen once; the top ten hold about 30%. The sequenced sample was blood. The receptors originated from a woman aged 18-35 years with Graves' ophthalmopathy.

Turning to this clonotype: A read error may be the cause here, since a much bigger clone is one base away. The chain employs TRBV6-1 and TRBJ2-2, with D perhaps matching TRBD2 (7 bases). The CDR3 is 17 residues long. Germline lookup yields CDR1 MNHNS and CDR2 SASEGT. This chain's CDR3 is CANSPFGGGANTGELFF. CDR3 nucleotide sequence: TGTGCCAACAGTCCCTTCGGAGGGGGGGCGAACACCGGGGAGCTGTTTTTT.

This clonotype showed up many times. The genes are TRBV29-1 and TRBJ1-1; 8 nucleotides match TRBD1. From germline, CDR1 is SQVTM and CDR2 ANQGSEA. The CDR3 totals 11 residues. Unmatched junction bases numbered 4, after V lost 5 bases and J lost 8 bases. In nucleotides, the CDR3 is TGCAGCGTTCGGACAGGGAACGAAGCTTTCTTT. It codes for CSVRTGNEAFF.

The sample holds many counts of this clonotype. The chain links TRBV7-2 to TRBJ2-5; 10 bases map to TRBD2. There are 16 residues in the CDR3. Trimming removed 1 base from V and 4 bases from J; junction bases left unmatched: 6. Per the germline V gene, CDR1 is SGHTA and CDR2 is FQGNSA. The CDR3 nucleotides read TGTGCCAGCAGCTTAGTTCCTAGCGGGAGAGGAGAGACCCAGTACTTC. It yields the protein CASSLVPSGRGETQYF.

This clonotype was recorded at least ten times. The rearrangement uses TRBV6-1 and TRBJ2-3, with D possibly TRBD2 on 5 matching bases. Trimming removed 6 bases at V and 5 bases at J, with 18 bases between. This CDR3 region has 15 residues. Germline loops: CDR1 MNHNS, CDR2 SASEGT. CDR3 loop: CASRPPGSWVDTQYF. Written as DNA, the CDR3 is TGTGCCAGCAGACCTCCGGGATCCTGGGTAGATACGCAGTATTTT.